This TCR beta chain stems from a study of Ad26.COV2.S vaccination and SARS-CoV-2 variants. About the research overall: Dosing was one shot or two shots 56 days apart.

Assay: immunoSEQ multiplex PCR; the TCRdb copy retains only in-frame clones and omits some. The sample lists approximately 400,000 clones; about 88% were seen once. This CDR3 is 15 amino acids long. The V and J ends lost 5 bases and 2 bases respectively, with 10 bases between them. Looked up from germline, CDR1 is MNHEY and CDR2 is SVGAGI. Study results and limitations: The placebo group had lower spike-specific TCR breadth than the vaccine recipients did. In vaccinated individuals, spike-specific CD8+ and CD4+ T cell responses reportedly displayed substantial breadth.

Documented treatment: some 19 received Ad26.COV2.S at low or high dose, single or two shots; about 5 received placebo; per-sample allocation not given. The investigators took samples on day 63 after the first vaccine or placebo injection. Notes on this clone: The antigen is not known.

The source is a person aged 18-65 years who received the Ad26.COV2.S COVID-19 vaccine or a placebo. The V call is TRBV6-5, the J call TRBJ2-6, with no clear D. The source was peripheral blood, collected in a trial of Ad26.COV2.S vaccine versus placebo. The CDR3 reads CASSNNKAGANVLTF. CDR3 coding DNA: TGTGCCAGCAGTAACAACAAAGCTGGGGCCAACGTCCTGACTTTC.